Given below is one T cell receptor beta chain in context. The target antigen is unknown. The junction departs from germline at one end; a sequencing error may be responsible. The entry originates in a study of cytomegalovirus exposure and HLA in healthy donors. Study-level findings and limits: Association with HLA alleles at 0.05 false discovery rate was found for around 17,000 TCR beta sequences in a later analysis. In a later analysis, a genetic analysis reported fewer productive-TCR N-insertions in an Asian-associated ancestry cluster than the cohort average.

The study ran its PCR with 60 Vbeta and 13 Jbeta primers. TCRdb's table, derived via immunoSEQ multiplex PCR, lists solely in-frame clones and lacks some. Seen here are under 100,000 clones, about 76% observed once, and the top ten hold approximately 4%. The clonotype originates from a woman in her 70s in good health and CMV-seropositive. The sequenced sample consisted of PBMCs.

The CDR3 sequence: CSSTPLLATEGNEQFF. Here the CDR3 DNA reads TGTTCCAGCACCCCCCTTTTGGCTACGGAGGGCAATGAGCAGTTCTTC. The chain employs TRBV7-9 and TRBJ2-1; D is possibly TRBD2 (6 bases). Germline CDR1 SEHNR, CDR2 FQNEAQ (reference sequence). The CDR3 totals 16 residues.